What follows is one TCR beta chain and its context. CDR3 length equals 17 residues. With 5 bases clipped from V and 1 base from J, the junction kept 9 bases outside the gene matches. Per the germline V gene, CDR1 is ENHRY and CDR2 is SYGVKD. This entry is derived from a study of blood T cell repertoires in COVID-19. As for the study in general: Researchers got acute and convalescent COVID-19 samples from the United States, Italy and Spain.

Per the authors' pipeline: By means of reference gene primer amplification, nucleated cell counts were estimated. Assay: immunoSEQ multiplex PCR; the TCRdb copy retains only in-frame clones and omits some. V, J and clone size are those of that table, while D and trimming were read from the DNA. The sample consists of hundreds of thousands of clones, over 75% of them appearing once. Participants were placed into cohorts based on the clinical history they reported. The TCR originated in a man in his thirties or forties with acute COVID-19. Material: PBMCs or T cells enriched from blood (not recorded which). This chain links TRBV10-3 with TRBJ1-4; 8 bases are a match to TRBD1. This CDR3 reads CAISHEGQGGTNEKLFF. The CDR3 DNA follows: TGTGCCATCAGTCATGAAGGACAGGGAGGAACTAATGAAAAACTGTTTTTT.